The 18 T cell receptor beta chains listed next were all sequenced from one sample in a study of beta chain features in type 1 diabetes. The isolated RNA, all of it, was reverse transcribed, so expressed TCRB transcripts were what got sequenced. Sequencing used immunoSEQ multiplex PCR; TCRdb keeps in-frame clones, though not all of them. Found here are 450,000 or so clones, 9.5% to 12% of them singletons; the top ten hold more than 0.045%. Sequencing was done on a sample of naive CD4+ T cells from blood. These receptors all come from a woman aged 18-29 years in good health.

The rearrangement joins TRBV7-3 to TRBJ2-5; either TRBD1 or TRBD2 may fit D (5 bases each). CDR1 and CDR2 from the germline V gene are SGHTA and FQGTGA. CDR3 length: 15 amino acids. The V gene lost 3 bases and the J gene lost 4 bases, with 15 bases spanning the gap. The CDR3 region has the DNA TGTGCCAGCAGCTTTGGGACGGGGACCCCAGAGACCCAGTACTTC. Its translation: CASSFGTGTPETQYF. Full variable domain (remainder filled in from reference TRBV7-3 and TRBJ2-5): GAGVSQTPSNKVTEKGKYVELRCDPISGHTALYWYRQSLGQGPEFLIYFQGTGAADDSGLPNDRFFAVRPEGSVSTLKIQRTERGDSAVYLCASSFGTGTPETQYFGPGTRLLVL.

This clone turned up a few times. The rearrangement joins TRBV7-8 to TRBJ2-1; 7 bases map to TRBD2. V dropped 3 bases and J dropped 4; count of bases not matched to a gene: 3. The germline CDR1 and CDR2 sequences are SGHVS and FQNEAQ. CDR3 size: 14 residues. CDR3 in amino acids: CASSLWRGYNEQFF. CDR3 bases: TGTGCCAGCAGCTTGTGGCGGGGGTACAATGAGCAGTTCTTC.

Only a few counts were recorded for this clone. The chain uses TRBV2 and TRBJ2-1; a weak D match, TRBD2 (5 bases). Germline lookup yields CDR1 SNHLY and CDR2 FYNNEI. The CDR3 sequence is 13 residues long. V was pared by 8 bases and J by 5 bases, with 13 bases between. The CDR3 DNA is TGTGCCAGCCACTCCAGGAGGAACAATGAGCAGTTCTTC. This sequence encodes CASHSRRNNEQFF.

This clone was detected a few times. CDR3 nucleotide sequence: TGTGCCAGCAGCCAAGCTAGCGGGGCTAGAGATACGCAGTATTTT. This sequence encodes CASSQASGARDTQYF. V is TRBV14 and J is TRBJ2-3; the match to TRBD2 covers 9 bases. In germline, CDR1 is SGHDN, CDR2 FVKESK. This CDR3 region has 15 residues. V shed 1 base, J shed 5 bases, and the junction held 4 bases outside the gene matches.

This sequence joins TRBV28 and TRBJ2-4, with TRBD1 matching 8 bases. Trimming removed 3 bases from V and 5 bases from J; junction bases left unmatched: 6. Looked up from germline, CDR1 is MDHEN and CDR2 is SYDVKM. The length of the CDR3 is 15 residues. CDR3 sequence reads: CASSFGTGGQNIQYF. CDR3 bases: TGTGCCAGCAGTTTTGGGACAGGAGGGCAAAACATTCAGTACTTC.

This clone was observed a few times. The sample holds other DNA sequences that translate to the same CDR3. The chain links TRBV18 to TRBJ2-5; D call uncertain. The ends were cut back, 3 bases at V and 5 bases at J, with 7 bases in the middle. Looked up from germline, CDR1 is KGHSH and CDR2 is LQKENI. The CDR3 contains 12 residues. CDR3 loop: CASSPLGETQYF. In DNA form, the CDR3 reads TGTGCCAGCTCACCGCTCGGGGAGACCCAGTACTTC. Variable domain in full (rest from reference TRBV18 and TRBJ2-5): NAGVMQNPRHLVRRRGQEARLRCSPMKGHSHVYWYRQLPEEGLKFMVYLQKENIIDESGMPKERFSAEFPKEGPSILRIQQVVRGDSAAYFCASSPLGETQYFGPGTRLLVL.

The V and J genes are TRBV10-3 and TRBJ1-6; D uncertain. Germline V gene data show CDR1 as ENHRY and CDR2 as SYGVKD. The CDR3 is 12 amino acids. With 0 bases removed from V and 18 bases from J, the gap between germline ends came to 12 bases. The CDR3 DNA is TGTGCCATCAGTGAGTCGCGGGGAGTTGCCCACTTT. This codes for CAISESRGVAHF.

This clone was detected a few times. The chain combines TRBV5-6 with TRBJ1-2, with D unclear. CDR1 and CDR2 from the germline V gene are SGHDT and YYEEEE. Trimming cost V 3 bases and J 2 bases, with 11 bases left between them. CDR3 length: 14 amino acids. The CDR3 DNA is TGTGCCAGCAGCTCGGTCGGGAGGAACTATGGCTACACCTTC. Protein product: CASSSVGRNYGYTF.

This clone was observed a handful of times. This chain joins TRBV6-1 and TRBJ2-3; the match to TRBD2 covers 8 bases. The length of the CDR3 is 14 residues. Per the germline V gene, CDR1 is MNHNS and CDR2 is SASEGT. V lost 6 bases and J lost 4; bases outside the gene matches: 6. In nucleotides, the CDR3 is TGTGCCAGCAGGCGGGGGGTGGTTGCAGATACGCAGTATTTT. This translates into CASRRGVVADTQYF.

Only a few counts were recorded for this clone. The rearrangement links TRBV27 to TRBJ2-4; 10 positions agree with TRBD2. Germline CDR1 reads MNHEY; CDR2 reads SMNVEV (reference sequence). V gave up 6 bases and J gave up 0 bases; unmatched junction bases: 5. The CDR3 is 16 residues long. The chain's CDR3 is CASRGLADLAKNIQYF. Here the CDR3 DNA reads TGTGCCAGCAGAGGACTAGCGGACTTAGCCAAAAACATTCAGTACTTC.

This clone was observed a handful of times. The chain carries TRBV7-9 and TRBJ2-3; tentatively, D is TRBD2 (7 bases). Per the germline V gene, CDR1 is SEHNR and CDR2 is FQNEAQ (reference sequence). CDR3 length equals 15 residues. The V gene lost 4 bases and the J gene lost 1 base, with 12 bases spanning the gap. The CDR3, as DNA: TGTGCCAGCAGCTCGACGGGGGGCCGCACAGATACGCAGTATTTT. Translating it yields CASSSTGGRTDTQYF.

The chain recombines TRBV5-4 with TRBJ2-2, with D perhaps matching TRBD2 (5 bases). V shed 0 bases and J shed 2 bases, with 11 bases lying between them. Germline V lookup: CDR1 SGHNT, CDR2 YYREEE (reference sequence). The CDR3 length is 16 residues. CDR3 bases: TGTGCCAGCAGCTTGGGAGGGAAGCAAAACACCGGGGAGCTGTTTTTT. Its translation is CASSLGGKQNTGELFF.

Regarding this clone: This sample includes further DNA sequences coding for the same CDR3. This chain uses TRBV7-2 with TRBJ2-7; D gene uncertain. In germline, CDR1 is SGHTA, CDR2 FQGNSA. This CDR3 contains 13 residues. Trimming stripped 1 base from V and 2 bases from J, with 6 bases between. The DNA for the CDR3 is TGTGCCAGCAGCTTAGGAGCCCCCTACGAGCAGTACGTC. Its protein is CASSLGAPYEQYV.

V and J are TRBV15 and TRBJ2-7; 8 positions match TRBD1. In germline, CDR1 is LNHNV, CDR2 YYDKDF (reference sequence). The CDR3 extends over 14 amino acids. V was clipped by 5 bases and J by 1 base; unmatched bases: 4. The CDR3 loop is CATSRGTGSYEQYF. The CDR3 coding sequence is TGTGCCACCAGCCGTGGGACAGGTTCCTACGAGCAGTACTTC.

This clone has just a few counts. The CDR3 DNA is TGTGCCAGCAGCTTATGGGGCAGGTTCTACGAGCAGTACTTC. Translation gives CASSLWGRFYEQYF. The rearrangement uses TRBV13 and TRBJ2-7; D is possibly TRBD1 (5 bases). Trimming left V 2 bases short and J 3 bases short, with 11 bases between. The length of the CDR3 is 14 residues. Germline V gives CDR1 PRHDT, CDR2 FYEKMQ (reference sequence). The complete variable domain, with remaining parts taken from reference TRBV13 and TRBJ2-7, reads AAGVIQSPRHLIKEKRETATLKCYPIPRHDTVYWYQQGPGQDPQFLISFYEKMQSDKGSIPDRFSAQQFSDYHSELNMSSLELGDSALYFCASSLWGRFYEQYFGPGTRLTVT.

The table lists this clone with a few counts. The V gene is TRBV18, the J gene TRBJ2-5; TRBD2 aligns across 11 bases. CDR1 and CDR2 from the germline V gene are KGHSH and LQKENI. V dropped 3 bases and J dropped 4; count of bases not matched to a gene: 4. This CDR3 has 15 residues. CDR3 in DNA: TGTGCCAGCTCACCCCCTACTAGCGGGAGAGAGACCCAGTACTTC. It is translated as CASSPPTSGRETQYF.

This clone was seen a handful of times. V is TRBV4-3 and J is TRBJ1-6; 11 bases are a match to TRBD1. The CDR3 consists of 15 residues. Germline trimming cut 1 base from V and 15 bases from J; bases unmatched to any gene: 8. The V gene's germline CDR1 is LGHNA and CDR2 YSLEER. The CDR3 DNA is TGCGCCAGCAGCCAAGCCGGACAGGGGGCCGAGAGCCTCCACTTT. Its translation: CASSQAGQGAESLHF.

This clone has just a few counts. This chain connects TRBV7-2 to TRBJ2-3; weak D call: TRBD1 (5 bases). The CDR3 sequence is 13 residues long. CDR1 is SGHTA and CDR2 is FQGNSA in the germline V gene. The V end was cut by 5 bases, the J end by 2 bases, with 8 bases between. The CDR3: CASSAQDTDTQYF. The CDR3 region has the DNA TGTGCCAGCAGCGCACAGGACACAGATACGCAGTATTTT.